Sequencing of this T cell receptor (beta chain) was carried out in a study of early T cells in non-severe SARS-CoV-2 infection (dated by TCRdb to the early 2020s). In terms of the full investigation: Because TCR sequencing was done on bulk RNA from unsorted whole blood, the alpha and beta chains could not be paired.

A case-control design nested within a healthcare worker cohort in London, UK, was used, with weekly nasopharyngeal swab PCR tests and blood sampling performed. Between 23 and 31 March 2020, the week of the UK lockdown, healthcare workers were enrolled and then followed up weekly for as long as 16 weeks. Preparation of the library involved 5' RACE. TCRdb names NextSeq 500 as the instrument used. The TCR library protocol attached unique molecular identifiers to individual cDNA molecules to correct for sequencing error and PCR bias. Both TCR alpha and beta chains were sequenced, and tight co-correlation was observed between alpha and beta sequence abundances in each sample. For the original study's pipeline: Decombinator V4 was used to annotate TCR sequences for V gene, J gene and CDR3. TCRs were defined as expanded if a significant change between any two time points was detected under a Poisson model with p below 0.0001. TCR abundances were normalised to the total number of TCRs sequenced per sample and expressed as counts per million. MAIT TCRs were defined by TRAV1-2 paired with TRAJ12, TRAJ20 or TRAJ33, and iNKT TCRs by TRAV10 paired with TRAJ18. VDJdb, accessed on 1 November 2021, was searched for TCRs annotated for CMV, EBV and SARS-CoV-2, and TCRs annotated for more than one antigen were excluded. The public reads were reanalyzed by TCRdb: fastp trimming at Q25, MiXCR alignment, in-frame beta chains only. A single entry per CDR3 protein holds the most common genes and DNA from its merged rows. It is TCRdb's table, rather than the study itself, that gives the V and J calls and clone size. This sample has tens of thousands of distinct CDR3 sequences in its table, and around 12% of those were observed once. The ten top clones hold 3.5% to 5.5% of the sample.

This clonotype was picked up a small number of times. Which antigen it targets is not known. Base qualities were left out, and no much larger clone turns up one base away. The CDR3 numbers 15 residues from cysteine through phenylalanine. Here the CDR3 DNA is all that survives: 45 bases in frame from base 1. CDR1 is given as MNHEY and CDR2 as SVGAGI, both from the germline V gene. V loses 6 bases at its end and J loses 7 bases; junction bases beyond the gene matches: 11. What the research found in general, with its limitations: Matching against VDJdb was skewed toward anti-spike CD8 responses, likely underestimated virus-specific expansions, and missed private and CD4 specificities.

The V and J segments used are TRBV6-5 and TRBJ2-7, and 11 junction bases match TRBD1. The receptor was derived from an adult who was a healthcare worker with PCR-confirmed SARS-CoV-2 infection or an uninfected control (not recorded which). Sequencing was performed on whole blood. The base sequence is TGTGCCAGCAGCGCCCGGGGACAGGGGGTAGAGGAGCAGTACTTC. This is translated as CASSARGQGVEEQYF.